These 24 T cell receptor beta chains were sequenced from one sample in a study of regulatory T cells in long-lasting Graves disease (dated by TCRdb to about 2021). The receptor library was made with multiplex PCR. The sample was run on an Illumina HiSeq 4000. To build TCR beta libraries, CDR3 regions were amplified by Arm-PCR using iRepertoire HTBI primers. The public reads were quality trimmed at Q25 with fastp and then assembled into clones with MiXCR by TCRdb, keeping productive beta chains. Each entry merges the rows of one CDR3 protein and shows their most common DNA and genes. The sample table holds roughly 560,000 distinct CDR3 sequences, of which around 13% were seen once. The top ten clonotypes cover roughly 9.3% of the sample. Taken with the paper, the label for time point translates to: newly diagnosed GD, antithyroid drugs for less than 3 months. For both TCR sequencing and RNA sequencing, RNA was extracted from PBMCs using TRIzol.

These records were also assigned to another study, of T cells in Graves' hyperthyroidism and ophthalmopathy.

Material: peripheral blood mononuclear cells (PBMCs), obtained at new diagnosis, from a patient treated with antithyroid drugs. These receptors originate from a woman aged 30 to 39 with Graves disease. Donor details come from another sample of the same person, matched by shared clones.

This clonotype has at least ten counts. The chain uses TRBV30 and TRBJ1-1, with 8 bases that match TRBD1. Trimming removed 0 bases from V and 8 bases from J; junction bases left unmatched: 8. The CDR3 sequence is 14 residues long. Germline values: CDR1 GTSNPN, CDR2 SVGIG (reference sequence). The CDR3, as DNA: TGTGCCTGGAGTGTCTACAGGGGGGTCGGAGAAGCTTTCTTT. Translating gives CAWSVYRGVGEAFF.

This clonotype was seen ten or more times. The J gene is TRBJ1-6, the V gene TRBV6-5, with 9 bases fitting TRBD1. The CDR3 is made up of 19 amino acids. V was pared by 1 base and J by 10 bases, with 17 bases of the junction left unmatched. Looked up from germline, CDR1 is MNHEY and CDR2 is SVGAGI. CDR3 DNA sequence: TGTGCCAGCAGTTACTTCGAGCCCGGTAGTTGGGACAGGGCCTCACCCCTCCACTTT. It encodes CASSYFEPGSWDRASPLHF.

This clonotype was counted at least ten times. V is TRBV30 and J is TRBJ2-7, with D possibly TRBD1 on 5 matching bases. CDR1 and CDR2 from the germline V gene are GTSNPN and SVGIG (reference sequence). This CDR3 region has 13 residues. Deletions cut 3 bases from V and 2 bases from J, with 11 bases between. This CDR3 is CAWSPGHPYEQYF. The CDR3 DNA follows: TGTGCCTGGAGCCCAGGACACCCCTACGAGCAGTACTTC. Based on the CDR3 plus reference TRBV30 and TRBJ2-7, the full variable domain is SQTIHQWPATLVQPVGSPLSLECTVEGTSNPNLYWYRQAAGRGLQLLFYSVGIGQISSEVPQNLSASRPQDRQFILSSKKLLLSDSGFYLCAWSPGHPYEQYFGPGTRLTVT.

There are many counts of this clonotype. The chain combines TRBV6-1 with TRBJ1-1, with 7 bases fitting TRBD1. In germline, CDR1 is MNHNS, CDR2 SASEGT. Trimming at V came to 7 bases and at J to 10 bases, leaving 18 bases not matched to a gene. The CDR3 consists of 15 residues. The CDR3 is CASIEDRQGGSRAFF. The CDR3 nucleotides read TGTGCCAGCATCGAAGATCGACAGGGAGGAAGTCGAGCTTTCTTT.

This clonotype was recorded at least ten times. This CDR3 reads CASSFGANSNQPQHF. DNA of the CDR3: TGTGCCAGCAGTTTTGGGGCGAATAGCAATCAGCCCCAGCATTTT. V gene TRBV12-3 or TRBV12-4 combines with J gene TRBJ1-5; tentatively, D is TRBD1 (5 bases). The CDR3 consists of 15 residues. The germline V and J ends were trimmed by 3 bases and 0 bases, with 9 bases remaining between them.

This clonotype was observed at least ten times. V is TRBV5-1 and J is TRBJ2-1; D is unresolved. Germline CDR1 and CDR2: SGHRS and YFSETQ. The CDR3 extends over 13 amino acids. With 4 bases removed from V and 10 bases from J, the gap between germline ends came to 15 bases. The DNA of the CDR3 is TGCGCCAGCAGCCTCCTCACGCCAGTCGAGCAGTTCTTC. Translating gives CASSLLTPVEQFF.

This clonotype has a count of ten or more. The chain employs TRBV20-1 and TRBJ2-3; D perhaps matches TRBD2 (5 bases). CDR1 and CDR2 from the germline V gene are DFQATT and SNEGSKA (reference sequence). This CDR3 has 14 amino acids. The V end was cut by 3 bases, the J end by 2 bases, with 12 bases between. CDR3 sequence (DNA): TGCAGTGCTAGTAGGAGCGGATCCACAGATACGCAGTATTTT. Translation gives CSASRSGSTDTQYF.

This clonotype appeared many times. V is TRBV6-5 and J is TRBJ2-7, with 7 bases lining up with TRBD1. CDR1 MNHEY and CDR2 SVGAGI come from the germline V gene. Trimming cost V 2 bases and J 2 bases; bases outside gene matches: 6. The length of the CDR3 is 15 residues. The CDR3 bases are TGTGCCAGCAGTTACCCCAGGGGGTCGGCCTACGAGCAGTACTTC. It specifies CASSYPRGSAYEQYF.

This clonotype came up a few times. This chain uses TRBV7-9 with TRBJ2-2; a weak D match, TRBD2 (6 bases). CDR3 size: 15 residues. Deletions cut 5 bases from V and 4 bases from J, with 14 bases between. Looked up from germline, CDR1 is SEHNR and CDR2 is FQNEAQ (reference sequence). Here the CDR3 reads CASSGSGGVTGELFF. In DNA form, the CDR3 reads TGTGCCAGCAGCGGTAGCGGAGGAGTCACCGGGGAGCTGTTTTTT.

At least ten counts were recorded for this clonotype. This chain's CDR3 is CASGDATGAINQPQHF. In DNA, the CDR3 is TGTGCCAGCGGGGACGCGACGGGGGCGATAAATCAGCCCCAGCATTTT. The rearrangement joins TRBV2 to TRBJ1-5; D might be TRBD1 (6 bases). The CDR3 spans 16 residues. The V gene lost 8 bases and the J gene lost 4 bases, with 21 bases spanning the gap. Germline loops: CDR1 SNHLY, CDR2 FYNNEI.

This clonotype came up many times. No DNA is shown, since the ends of the CDR3 on it are uncertain; the CDR3 is the one TCRdb lists. The chain employs TRBV28 and TRBJ1-3; the table's TRBD1 call for D was not verified on the DNA. The CDR3 spans 15 residues, counting both ends. Germline lookup yields CDR1 MDHEN and CDR2 SYDVKM. CDR3 in amino acids: CASSSSTGTGNTIYF.

At least ten counts were recorded for this clonotype. The V and J genes are TRBV15 and TRBJ2-1, with D uncertain. The CDR3 consists of 17 residues. Germline-derived CDR1 and CDR2 are LNHNV and YYDKDF (reference sequence). The V and J ends lost 0 bases and 0 bases respectively, with 12 bases between them. The chain's CDR3 is CATSRDARASSYNEQFF. Here the CDR3 DNA reads TGTGCCACCAGCAGAGATGCTAGGGCATCCTCCTACAATGAGCAGTTCTTC.

This clonotype has a count of ten or more. The chain joins TRBV15 to TRBJ2-6, with a possible D match to TRBD2 (6 bases). This CDR3 spans 21 amino acids. Germline assignment: CDR1 LNHNV and CDR2 YYDKDF (reference sequence). Trimming removed 0 bases at V and 3 bases at J, with 24 bases between. The CDR3 protein is CATSRDLGVVRELGGANVLTF. Written as DNA, the CDR3 is TGTGCCACCAGCAGAGATCTGGGTGTCGTTCGGGAGTTGGGTGGGGCCAACGTCCTGACTTTC.

This clonotype has a count of ten or more. V gene TRBV5-4 combines with J gene TRBJ2-3; 10 nucleotides line up with TRBD2. In germline, CDR1 is SGHNT, CDR2 YYREEE (reference sequence). This CDR3 is 14 amino acids long. The junction had 2 bases not matched to a gene; V was cut back by 4 bases and J by 3 bases. CDR3 coding DNA: TGTGCCAGCAGCGGGACTAGCGTGACAGATACGCAGTATTTT. Encoded protein: CASSGTSVTDTQYF.

This clonotype came up many times. This chain links TRBV7-6 with TRBJ2-1; D is uncertain. V lost 0 bases and J 6 bases, leaving 12 bases between the germline ends. This CDR3 is 15 amino acids long. Germline V gene data show CDR1 as SGHVS and CDR2 as FNYEAQ. CDR3 loop: CASSLAPVALNEQFF. CDR3 coding DNA: TGTGCCAGCAGCTTAGCCCCTGTCGCCCTCAATGAGCAGTTCTTC.

This clonotype was detected once. This rearrangement joins TRBV7-9 to TRBJ1-5; 7 bases line up with TRBD1. The CDR3 runs to 16 residues. In germline, CDR1 is SEHNR, CDR2 FQNEAQ (reference sequence). Losses at the gene ends were 5 bases for V and 0 bases for J; bases not matched to a gene: 7. The CDR3 sequence: CASSPGTAYSNQPQHF. The CDR3 DNA reads TGTGCCAGCAGCCCAGGGACAGCCTATAGCAATCAGCCCCAGCATTTT.

This clonotype was detected ten times or more. The chain recombines TRBV11-2 with TRBJ2-5; TRBD1 is a possible D gene (7 bases). V was clipped by 1 base and J by 10 bases, with 19 bases between them. In germline, CDR1 is SGHAT, CDR2 FQNNGV. The CDR3 is 15 amino acids. CDR3 DNA sequence: TGTGCCAGCAGCTTAGGAGCGGAGGGGGCTCAGAGCCAGTACTTC. Its translation is CASSLGAEGAQSQYF. The full variable domain, completed using reference TRBV11-2 and TRBJ2-5, is EAGVAQSPRYKIIEKRQSVAFWCNPISGHATLYWYQQILGQGPKLLIQFQNNGVVDDSQLPKDRFSAERLKGVDSTLKIQPAKLEDSAVYLCASSLGAEGAQSQYFGPGTRLLVL.

This clonotype has at least ten counts. CDR3 DNA sequence: TGTGCCAGCAGTTTATGGGGACAGGGTTCGACCCAGTACTTC. This encodes CASSLWGQGSTQYF. This chain connects TRBV28 to TRBJ2-5; 9 positions match TRBD1. Germline V CDR1 and CDR2: MDHEN, SYDVKM. J gave up 7 bases and V 0 bases, and 3 bases lay outside the gene matches. CDR3 length equals 14 residues.

The CDR3 protein is CASSIAGAAYEQYF. DNA of the CDR3: TGTGCCAGTAGTATCGCAGGGGCTGCCTACGAGCAGTACTTC. The gene calls are TRBV19 and TRBJ2-7, with D possibly matching TRBD1 (6 bases). The germline V gene encodes CDR1 LNHDA and CDR2 SQIVND (reference sequence). With 3 bases removed from V and 2 bases from J, the gap between germline ends came to 11 bases. This CDR3 has 14 amino acids.

This clonotype came up many times. V and J are TRBV19 and TRBJ1-1; perhaps TRBD1 as D (6 bases). Germline CDR1 reads LNHDA; CDR2 reads SQIVND (reference sequence). This CDR3 is built from 15 residues. Trimming shortened V by 4 bases and J by 1 base, and 13 bases separated the two germline ends. The CDR3 spells CASSTRTAGNTEAFF. CDR3 bases: TGTGCCAGTAGTACGCGGACAGCGGGGAACACTGAAGCTTTCTTT.

This clonotype was found a few times. The chain is built from TRBV20-1 and TRBJ2-2, with D perhaps TRBD1 (6 bases). The length of the CDR3 is 14 residues. Trimming cost V 8 bases and J 1 base, with 14 bases left between them. CDR1 DFQATT and CDR2 SNEGSKA come from the germline V gene (reference sequence). CDR3 in DNA: TGCAGTTCCCCCACAGGGAGGAACACCGGGGAGCTGTTTTTT. Translating it yields CSSPTGRNTGELFF.

This chain joins TRBV5-8 and TRBJ2-2; 9 bases are a match to TRBD1. This CDR3 has 15 residues. Germline lookup yields CDR1 SGHTS and CDR2 YDEGEE. V lost 4 bases, J lost 5 bases, and 6 bases stayed unmatched. This chain's CDR3 is CASSQDRGWTGELFF. Here the CDR3 DNA reads TGTGCCAGCAGCCAGGACAGGGGTTGGACCGGGGAGCTGTTTTTT.

This clonotype was detected many times. This chain connects TRBV11-2 to TRBJ2-5; perhaps TRBD2 as D (5 bases). Trimming left V 1 base short and J 9 bases short, with 18 bases between. CDR1 SGHAT and CDR2 FQNNGV come from the germline V gene. There are 15 residues in the CDR3. The CDR3: CASSLAGPSGGAQYF. The CDR3 DNA is TGTGCCAGCAGCTTAGCGGGCCCGTCAGGAGGTGCCCAGTACTTC. Supplemented by reference TRBV11-2 and TRBJ2-5, the full variable domain reads EAGVAQSPRYKIIEKRQSVAFWCNPISGHATLYWYQQILGQGPKLLIQFQNNGVVDDSQLPKDRFSAERLKGVDSTLKIQPAKLEDSAVYLCASSLAGPSGGAQYFGPGTRLLVL.

This clonotype was seen repeatedly, ten times or more. The chain uses TRBV12-3 or TRBV12-4 and TRBJ1-5, with a tentative D call TRBD1 (6 bases). The CDR3 loop spans 16 amino acids. Trimming took off 1 base at V and 5 bases at J, with 15 bases between the two ends. The CDR3: CASSLVRGEAYQPQHF. In nucleotides, the CDR3 is TGTGCCAGCAGTTTAGTCAGGGGAGAGGCTTATCAGCCCCAGCATTTT.